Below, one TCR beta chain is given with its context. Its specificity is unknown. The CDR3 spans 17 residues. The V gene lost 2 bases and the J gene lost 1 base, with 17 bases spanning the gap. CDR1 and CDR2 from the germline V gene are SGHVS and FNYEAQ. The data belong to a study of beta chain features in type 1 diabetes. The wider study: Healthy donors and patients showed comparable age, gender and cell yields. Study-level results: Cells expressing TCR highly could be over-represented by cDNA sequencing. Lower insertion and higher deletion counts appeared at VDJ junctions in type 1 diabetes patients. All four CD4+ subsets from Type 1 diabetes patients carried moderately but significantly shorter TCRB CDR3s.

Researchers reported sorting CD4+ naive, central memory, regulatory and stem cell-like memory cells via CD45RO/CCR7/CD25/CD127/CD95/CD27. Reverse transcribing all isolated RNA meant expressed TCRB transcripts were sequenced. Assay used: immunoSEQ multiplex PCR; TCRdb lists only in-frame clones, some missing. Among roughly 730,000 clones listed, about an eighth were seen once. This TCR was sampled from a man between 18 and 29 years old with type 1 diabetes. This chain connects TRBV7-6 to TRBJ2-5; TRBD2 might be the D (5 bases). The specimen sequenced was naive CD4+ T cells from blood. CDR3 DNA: TGTGCCAGCAGCTTATTCCCCTCTACTAGTGGCCAAGAGACCCAGTACTTC. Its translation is CASSLFPSTSGQETQYF.